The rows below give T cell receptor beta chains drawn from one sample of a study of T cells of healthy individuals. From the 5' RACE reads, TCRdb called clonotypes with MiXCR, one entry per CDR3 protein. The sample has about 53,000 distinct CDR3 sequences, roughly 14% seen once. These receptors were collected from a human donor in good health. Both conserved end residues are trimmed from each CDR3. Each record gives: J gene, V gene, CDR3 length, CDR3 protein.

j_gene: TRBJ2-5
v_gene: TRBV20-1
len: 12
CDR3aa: SANSGAYQETQY

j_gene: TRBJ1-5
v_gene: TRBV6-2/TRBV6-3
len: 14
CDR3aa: ASRPPDRYSNQPQH

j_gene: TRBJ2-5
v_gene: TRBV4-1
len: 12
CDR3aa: ASSQEGGAETQY

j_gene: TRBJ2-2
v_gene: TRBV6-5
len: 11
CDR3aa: ASTKPDTGELF

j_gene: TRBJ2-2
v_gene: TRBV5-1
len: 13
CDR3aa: ASRGTGGEYRELF

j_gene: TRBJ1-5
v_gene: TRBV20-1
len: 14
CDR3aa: SAREAGAYSNQPQH

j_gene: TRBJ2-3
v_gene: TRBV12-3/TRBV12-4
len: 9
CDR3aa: ASSRRDTQY

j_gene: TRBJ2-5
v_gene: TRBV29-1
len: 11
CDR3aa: SARDRGKETQY

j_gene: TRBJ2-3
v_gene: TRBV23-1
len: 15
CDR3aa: ASSQRVPGQHQDTQY

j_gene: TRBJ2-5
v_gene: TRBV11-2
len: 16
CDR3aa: ASSLGQPAAGGQETQY

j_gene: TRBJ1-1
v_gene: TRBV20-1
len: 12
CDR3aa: SALSRVKGPEAF

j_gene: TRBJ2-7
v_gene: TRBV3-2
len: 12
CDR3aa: ASSTGQGNYEQY

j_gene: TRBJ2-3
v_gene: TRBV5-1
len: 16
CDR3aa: ASSLDRLILYSTDTQY

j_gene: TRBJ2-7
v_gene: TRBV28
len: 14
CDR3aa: ASSLPPGGRTYEQY

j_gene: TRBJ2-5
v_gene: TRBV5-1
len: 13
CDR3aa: ASSYTGGNVETQY

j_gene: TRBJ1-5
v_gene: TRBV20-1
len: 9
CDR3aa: SARDAPPQH

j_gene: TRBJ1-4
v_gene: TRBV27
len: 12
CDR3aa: ASARQGTGEKLF

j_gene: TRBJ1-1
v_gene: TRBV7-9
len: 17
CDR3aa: ASSLYFFRDRERNTEAF

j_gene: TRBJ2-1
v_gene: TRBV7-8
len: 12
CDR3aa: ATRRTSASGEQF

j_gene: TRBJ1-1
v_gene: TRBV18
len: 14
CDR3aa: ASSRGGGERATEAF

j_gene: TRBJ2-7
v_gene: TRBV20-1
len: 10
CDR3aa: SAIVHTYEQY

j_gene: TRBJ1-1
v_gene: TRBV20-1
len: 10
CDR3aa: SAWDFGTEAF

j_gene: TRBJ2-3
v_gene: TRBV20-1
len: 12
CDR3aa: SAREGSGLHTQY

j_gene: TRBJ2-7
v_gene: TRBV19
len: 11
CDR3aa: ASSIGGLREQY

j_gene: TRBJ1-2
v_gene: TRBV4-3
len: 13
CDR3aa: ASIPRLEGNYGYT

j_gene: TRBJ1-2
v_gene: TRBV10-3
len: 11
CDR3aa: AISETGLYGYT

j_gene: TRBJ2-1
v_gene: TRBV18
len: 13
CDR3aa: ASSPQRGSGNEQF

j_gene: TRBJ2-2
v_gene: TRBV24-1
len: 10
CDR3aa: ATSGGPGELF

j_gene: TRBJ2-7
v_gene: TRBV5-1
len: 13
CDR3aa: ASSIGQGAAYEQY

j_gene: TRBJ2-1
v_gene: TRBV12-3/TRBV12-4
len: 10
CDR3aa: ASRFSSDEQF

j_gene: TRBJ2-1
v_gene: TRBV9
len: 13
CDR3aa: ASSVDVSGYNEQF

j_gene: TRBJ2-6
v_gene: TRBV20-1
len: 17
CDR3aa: SARGSPGQARSGANVLT

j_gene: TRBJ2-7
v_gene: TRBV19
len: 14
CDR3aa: ASSPRPGLAGYEQY

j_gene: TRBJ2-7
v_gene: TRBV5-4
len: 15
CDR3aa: ASSFGQHTEQVYEQY

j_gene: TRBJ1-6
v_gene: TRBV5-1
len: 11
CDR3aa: ASSSRDGMPLH

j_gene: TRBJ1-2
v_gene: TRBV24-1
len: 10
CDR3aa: ATSDVDRVYT

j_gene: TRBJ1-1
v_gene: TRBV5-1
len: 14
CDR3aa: ASSLDRGRRIDEAF

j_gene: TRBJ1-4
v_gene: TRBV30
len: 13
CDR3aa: AWSTRTGRVEKLF

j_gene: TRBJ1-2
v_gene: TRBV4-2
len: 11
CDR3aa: ASSQELGGGYT

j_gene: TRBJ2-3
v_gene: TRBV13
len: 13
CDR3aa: ASRRGLARTDTQY

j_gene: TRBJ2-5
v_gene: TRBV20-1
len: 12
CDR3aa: SATPTIPDSAQY

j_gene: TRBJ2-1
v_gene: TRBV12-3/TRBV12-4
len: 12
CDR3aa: ASSLVSGRYEQF

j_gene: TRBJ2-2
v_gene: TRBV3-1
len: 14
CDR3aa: ASSQEGPFPTGELF

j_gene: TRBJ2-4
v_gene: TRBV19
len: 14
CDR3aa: ASTGRKAGQQNIQY

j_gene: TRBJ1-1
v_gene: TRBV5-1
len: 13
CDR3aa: ASSLGRGADTEAF

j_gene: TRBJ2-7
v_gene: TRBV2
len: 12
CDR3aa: ASSHQDRPYEQY

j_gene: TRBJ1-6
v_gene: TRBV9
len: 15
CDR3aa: ASSVGIQGPYNSPLH

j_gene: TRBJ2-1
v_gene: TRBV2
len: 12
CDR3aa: ASRLQGLDNEQF